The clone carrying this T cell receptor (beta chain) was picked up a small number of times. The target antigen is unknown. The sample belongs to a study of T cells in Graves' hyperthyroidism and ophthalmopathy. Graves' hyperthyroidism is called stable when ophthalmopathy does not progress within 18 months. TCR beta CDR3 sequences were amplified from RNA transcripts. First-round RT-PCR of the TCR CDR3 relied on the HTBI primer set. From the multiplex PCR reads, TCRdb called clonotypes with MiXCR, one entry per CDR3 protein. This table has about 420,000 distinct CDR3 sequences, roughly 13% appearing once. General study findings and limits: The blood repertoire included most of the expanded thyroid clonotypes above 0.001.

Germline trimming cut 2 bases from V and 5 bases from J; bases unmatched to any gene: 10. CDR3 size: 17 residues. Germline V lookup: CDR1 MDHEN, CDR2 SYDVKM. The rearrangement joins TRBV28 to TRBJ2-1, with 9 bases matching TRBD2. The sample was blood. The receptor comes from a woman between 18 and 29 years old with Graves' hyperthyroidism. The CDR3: CASSLKSPLAGNNEQFF. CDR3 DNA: TGTGCCAGCAGTTTAAAATCCCCACTAGCGGGTAACAATGAGCAGTTCTTC.